This T cell receptor beta chain originates from a study of T cells in Graves' hyperthyroidism and ophthalmopathy. Germline values: CDR1 SNHLY, CDR2 FYNNEI. The CDR3 length is 16 residues. V lost 8 bases, J lost 6 bases, and 23 bases lay in between. This clonotype showed up many times. No antigen is known for it. Diagnosis of hyperthyroidism was new in patients aged 18 to 65, and its duration was under 2 months. From RNA transcripts, TCR beta CDR3 regions were amplified. TCR CDR3 underwent first-round RT-PCR with the HTBI primer set. In TCRdb, the multiplex PCR reads were re-called with MiXCR into one record per CDR3 protein. The data show around 420,000 distinct CDR3 sequences, approximately 15% seen once. General study points: Patients with ophthalmopathy were separated from those with stable hyperthyroidism by a 13 V-J model.

Sequenced input: blood. The receptor was derived from a woman in her late teens or twenties with Graves' hyperthyroidism. V is TRBV2 and J is TRBJ2-1, with TRBD2 as a possible D gene (6 bases). The CDR3 reads CASLLSGTPRGNEQFF. In nucleotides, the CDR3 is TGTGCCAGCTTATTATCCGGGACTCCAAGGGGCAATGAGCAGTTCTTC.